This T cell receptor (beta chain) was retrieved from a study of response to subunit inactivated influenza vaccine. Turning to this clonotype: The antigen remains unidentified.

Study findings and constraints: The authors put forward the suggestion that each seasonal influenza vaccination may bring in only a limited number of new T cells.

Each CDR3 protein is one row after TCRdb ran MiXCR on the RT-PCR reads. The table shows about 520,000 distinct CDR3 sequences, with approximately 7.8% occurring only once. Sequenced material: PBMCs from blood, taken about 23 months after vaccination. The sequence was collected from a man between 50 and 70 years old who received an inactivated influenza vaccine.

The CDR3 nucleotides read TGTGCCAGCAGTGTTCCCAGGACAGGGGGCGTAGAGACCCAGTACTTC. This translates into CASSVPRTGGVETQYF. V and J are TRBV25-1 and TRBJ2-5; 11 bases line up with TRBD1. The V gene end was trimmed by 4 bases and the J gene end by 4 bases; junction bases not matched to a gene: 8. The CDR3 totals 16 residues. CDR1 MGHDK and CDR2 SYGVNS come from the germline V gene.